Shown below are 11 T cell receptor beta chains from a single sample sequenced in a study of long-term antiretroviral therapy in people with HIV. Version v3.0 of the immunoSEQ assay ran at survey level. The method was immunoSEQ multiplex PCR; TCRdb's version includes in-frame clones alone and lacks a portion of them. The sample has approximately 25,000 clones, 93% seen once. Sequencing used unsorted PBMCs, obtained 7.6 years after starting antiretroviral therapy. All receptors come from a woman aged 40 to 49 with HIV.

V and J are TRBV6-5 and TRBJ2-1; TRBD2 aligns across 8 bases. The CDR3 is made up of 14 amino acids. After removal of 8 bases from V and 10 bases from J, the junction contained 13 bases not matched to a gene. Germline CDR1 and CDR2: MNHEY and SVGAGI. CDR3 nucleotide sequence: TGTGCCAGCGGACGGGGGGGCGGTTATAGGGAGCAGTTCTTC. Protein sequence: CASGRGGGYREQFF.

As to this clone: Other DNA sequences in this sample translate to the same CDR3. The chain couples TRBV29-1 to TRBJ1-3; D gene unclear. CDR1 and CDR2 (germline): SQVTM, ANQGSEA. This CDR3 spans 14 amino acids. V was pared by 4 bases and J by 0 bases, with 10 bases between. As DNA, the CDR3 is TGCAGCGTTGCCCCAAACGACTCTGGAAACACCATATATTTT. As protein: CSVAPNDSGNTIYF. Looking up the rest from reference TRBV29-1 and TRBJ1-3 gives the full variable domain: SAVISQKPSRDICQRGTSLTIQCQVDSQVTMMFWYRQQPGQSLTLIATANQGSEATYESGFVIDKFPISRPNLTFSTLTVSNMSPEDSSIYLCSVAPNDSGNTIYFGEGSWLTVV.

Written as DNA, the CDR3 is TGTGCCAGCAGCTTAGCGCCCAGGGATGGCTACACCTTC. Translated, it gives CASSLAPRDGYTF. The gene calls are TRBV7-9 and TRBJ1-2; D may be TRBD1 (5 bases). The CDR3 spans 13 residues. Germline V lookup: CDR1 SEHNR, CDR2 FQNEAQ (reference sequence). V lost 0 bases and J lost 6, with 8 bases in between.

In the case of this clone: A junction end diverges from the germline sequence, so it may reflect a read error. The chain recombines TRBV11-2 with TRBJ2-7; TRBD1 aligns across 7 bases. From germline, CDR1 is SGHAT and CDR2 FQNNGV. The CDR3 length is 15 residues. CDR3 sequence (DNA): TGTGCCAGCAGCCTAGAGACAGGGCCGGTGGGAGAGCAGTACTTC. Protein sequence: CASSLETGPVGEQYF.

This chain connects TRBV4-3 to TRBJ2-7, with 8 bases lining up with TRBD1. CDR1 is LGHNA, CDR2 YSLEER, per germline. J lost 5 bases, V lost 1 base, and 10 bases had no gene match. The CDR3 length is 16 residues. The CDR3 region is CASSQAPTGAVDEQYF. Written as DNA, the CDR3 is TGCGCCAGCAGCCAAGCTCCGACAGGGGCGGTCGACGAGCAGTACTTC.

The chain uses TRBV6-1 and TRBJ1-5; no clear D. Germline CDR1 and CDR2: MNHNS and SASEGT. V was clipped by 4 bases and J by 0 bases, with 10 bases between them. The CDR3 spans 15 residues. In DNA form, the CDR3 reads TGTGCCAGCAGTGCAGGACGGTTTAGCAATCAGCCCCAGCATTTT. Residues: CASSAGRFSNQPQHF.

The genes are TRBV5-4 and TRBJ2-5; D is tentatively TRBD1 or TRBD2 (5 bases each). CDR1 and CDR2 (germline): SGHNT, YYREEE (reference sequence). The V gene lost 0 bases and the J gene lost 3 bases, with 9 bases spanning the gap. The CDR3 sequence is 14 residues long. CDR3 residues: CASSLGGLEETQYF. The CDR3 bases are TGTGCCAGCAGCTTGGGGGGGTTGGAAGAGACCCAGTACTTC.

CDR3 nucleotides: TGTGCCAGCAGCCGTCTAGCGGGGGGCGGGGGAGATACGCAGTATTTT. Its protein is CASSRLAGGGGDTQYF. The rearrangement uses TRBV14 and TRBJ2-3; TRBD2 aligns across 11 bases. The junction had 8 bases not matched to a gene; V was cut back by 4 bases and J by 5 bases. The germline CDR1 and CDR2 sequences are SGHDN and FVKESK. The CDR3 extends over 16 amino acids.

V gene TRBV2 combines with J gene TRBJ1-5, with 7 bases that match TRBD1. The CDR3 has 16 residues. Germline V gives CDR1 SNHLY, CDR2 FYNNEI. With 6 bases clipped from V and 6 bases from J, the junction kept 14 bases outside the gene matches. CDR3 in amino acids: CASSATRRQGFQPQHF. The CDR3, as DNA: TGTGCCAGCAGCGCTACCCGGCGACAGGGTTTTCAGCCCCAGCATTTT.

V usage is TRBV10-3 and J usage is TRBJ2-2; 10 bases match TRBD1. V trimming: 7 bases; J trimming: 4 bases; junction bases outside the gene matches: 18. Germline V gives CDR1 ENHRY, CDR2 SYGVKD. This CDR3 has 19 amino acids. In DNA form, the CDR3 reads TGTGCCATCACCGCTGGACGGACAGGGGGAGGGGCGCGCACCGGGGAGCTGTTTTTT. As protein: CAITAGRTGGGARTGELFF.

The V and J genes are TRBV2 and TRBJ1-3; D gene ambiguous. This CDR3 comprises 14 residues. The V and J ends lost 2 bases and 0 bases respectively, with 5 bases between them. Looked up from germline, CDR1 is SNHLY and CDR2 is FYNNEI. The CDR3 coding sequence is TGTGCCAGCAGTGAAAGGGACTCTGGAAACACCATATATTTT. This translates into CASSERDSGNTIYF.